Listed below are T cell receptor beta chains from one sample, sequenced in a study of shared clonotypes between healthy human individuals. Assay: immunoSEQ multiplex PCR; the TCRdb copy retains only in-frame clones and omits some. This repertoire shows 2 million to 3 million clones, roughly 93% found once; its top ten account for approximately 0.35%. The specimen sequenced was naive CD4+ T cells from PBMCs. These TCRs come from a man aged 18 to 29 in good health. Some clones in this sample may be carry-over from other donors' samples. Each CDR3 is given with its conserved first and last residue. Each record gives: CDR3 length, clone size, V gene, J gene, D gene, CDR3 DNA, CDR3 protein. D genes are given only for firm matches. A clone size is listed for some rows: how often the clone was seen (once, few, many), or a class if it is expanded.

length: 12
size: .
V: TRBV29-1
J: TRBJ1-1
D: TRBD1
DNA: TGCAGCGTTCAGGGGGCGATCACTGAAGCTTTCTTT
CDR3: CSVQGAITEAFF

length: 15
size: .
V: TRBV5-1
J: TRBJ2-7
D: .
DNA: TGCGCCAGCAGCTTGGAGGCCGGCAGTACCTACGAGCAGTACTTC
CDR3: CASSLEAGSTYEQYF

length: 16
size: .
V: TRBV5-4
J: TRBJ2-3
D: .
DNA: TGTGCCAGCAGCTCCCAGGCGGGGGCTAGCACAGATACGCAGTATTTT
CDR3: CASSSQAGASTDTQYF

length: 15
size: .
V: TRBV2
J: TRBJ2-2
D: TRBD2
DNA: TGTGCCAGCAGTGGGGCTAGCGGGGGCACCGGGGAGCTGTTTTTT
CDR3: CASSGASGGTGELFF

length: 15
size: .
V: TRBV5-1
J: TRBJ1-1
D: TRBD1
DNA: TGCGCCAGCAGCTTGTTGGACAGGGGGTCCACTGAAGCTTTCTTT
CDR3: CASSLLDRGSTEAFF

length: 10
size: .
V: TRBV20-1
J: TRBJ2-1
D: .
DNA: TGCAGTGCTCGTGAGAATGAGCAGTTCTTC
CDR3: CSARENEQFF

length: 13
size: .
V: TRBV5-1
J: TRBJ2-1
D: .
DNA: TGCGCCAGCAGCTTTATAGAGGGCACTGAGCAGTTCTTC
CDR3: CASSFIEGTEQFF

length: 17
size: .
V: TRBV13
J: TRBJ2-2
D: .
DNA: TGTGCCAGCAGCCCGGTCGGGGGATTAAGAAACACCGGGGAGCTGTTTTTT
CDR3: CASSPVGGLRNTGELFF

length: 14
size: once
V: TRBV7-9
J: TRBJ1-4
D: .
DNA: TGTGCCAGCAGCTTATGGGGGTATAATGAAAAACTGTTTTTT
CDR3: CASSLWGYNEKLFF

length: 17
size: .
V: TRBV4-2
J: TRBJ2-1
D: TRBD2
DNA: TGTGCCAGCAGCCCACCTACTAGCGGGAGGGCAGGGAATGAGCAGTTCTTC
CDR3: CASSPPTSGRAGNEQFF

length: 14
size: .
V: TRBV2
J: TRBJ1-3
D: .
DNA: TGTGCCAGCAGTTCTGGCCAGAGTGGAAACACCATATATTTT
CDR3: CASSSGQSGNTIYF

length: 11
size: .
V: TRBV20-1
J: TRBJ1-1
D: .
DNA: TGCAGTGCTAGAGACCGGCAAGGACCTTTCTTT
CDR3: CSARDRQGPFF

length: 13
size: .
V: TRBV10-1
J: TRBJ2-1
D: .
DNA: TGCGCCAGCAGTAAATATGGGGCCAGTGAGCAGTTCTTC
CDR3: CASSKYGASEQFF

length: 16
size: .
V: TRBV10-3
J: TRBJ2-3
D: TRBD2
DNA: TGTGCCATCAGTTCCGCGACTAGCGGGAGGGCAGATACGCAGTATTTT
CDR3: CAISSATSGRADTQYF

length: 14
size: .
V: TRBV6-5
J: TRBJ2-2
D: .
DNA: TGTGCCAGCAGATTACCCCTGAGAACCGGGGAGCTGTTTTTT
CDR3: CASRLPLRTGELFF

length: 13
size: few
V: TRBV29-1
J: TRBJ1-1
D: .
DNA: TGCAGCGTTGAAGAGACTCCGGGCACTGAAGCTTTCTTT
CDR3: CSVEETPGTEAFF

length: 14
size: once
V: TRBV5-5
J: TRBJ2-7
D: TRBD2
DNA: TGTGCCAGCAGCTTGGGGACTAGCGAACCACGGGGGCACTTC
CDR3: CASSLGTSEPRGHF

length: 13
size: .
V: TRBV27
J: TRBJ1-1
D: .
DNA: TGTGCCAGCAGGGGGGTAGTGAACACTGAAGCTTTCTTT
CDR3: CASRGVVNTEAFF

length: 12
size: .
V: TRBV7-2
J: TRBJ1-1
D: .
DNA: TGTGCCAGCAGCTACAGGGTCACTGAAGCTTTCTTT
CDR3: CASSYRVTEAFF

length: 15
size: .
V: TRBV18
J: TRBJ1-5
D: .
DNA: TGTGCCAGCTCACCATCCGCAGGGTCAGGTCAGCCCCAGCATTTT
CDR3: CASSPSAGSGQPQHF

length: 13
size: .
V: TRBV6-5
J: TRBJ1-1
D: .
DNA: TGTGCCAGCCGACGGGGTCCCCTAGTTGAAGCTTTCTTT
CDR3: CASRRGPLVEAFF

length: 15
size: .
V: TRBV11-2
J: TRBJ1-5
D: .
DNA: TGTGCCAGCAGCTTAGATGGGGGGGCCGGGCAGCCCCAGCATTTT
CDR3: CASSLDGGAGQPQHF

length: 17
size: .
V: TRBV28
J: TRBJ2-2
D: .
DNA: TGTGCCAGCAGTCCGGACGCCCCGAGGGGTCTAGGGGGGGAGCTGTTTTTT
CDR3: CASSPDAPRGLGGELFF

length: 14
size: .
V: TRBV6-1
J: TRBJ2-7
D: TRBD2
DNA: TGTGCCAGCAGTCCAAGGGGGACTAGAGACGAGCAGTACTTC
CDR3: CASSPRGTRDEQYF

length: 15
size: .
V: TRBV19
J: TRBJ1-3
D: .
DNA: TGTGCCAGTAGTATAGTAGGCGGAACGGGAAACACCATATATTTT
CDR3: CASSIVGGTGNTIYF

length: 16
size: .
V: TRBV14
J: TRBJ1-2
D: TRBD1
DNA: TGTGCCAGCAGCCAAGATCGTGGGTTGACAGGGTATGGCTACACCTTC
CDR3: CASSQDRGLTGYGYTF

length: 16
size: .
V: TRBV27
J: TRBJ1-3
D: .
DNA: TGTGCCAGCAGTCCCGGATTGGGCGCAGACCGAAACACCATATATTTT
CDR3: CASSPGLGADRNTIYF

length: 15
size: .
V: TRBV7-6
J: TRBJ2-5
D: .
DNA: TGTGCCAGCAGCTTATTTCAGGGCCAGGGGGAGACCCAGTACTTC
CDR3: CASSLFQGQGETQYF

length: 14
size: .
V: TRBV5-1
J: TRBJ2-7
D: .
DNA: TGCGCCAGCAGCTTCCTCGGACAGCAATACGAGCAGTACTTC
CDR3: CASSFLGQQYEQYF

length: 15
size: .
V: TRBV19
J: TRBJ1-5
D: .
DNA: TGTGCCAGTAACTTCCGGGACACCGTCCGCCAGCCCCAGCATTTT
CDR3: CASNFRDTVRQPQHF

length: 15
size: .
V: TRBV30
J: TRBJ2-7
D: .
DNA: TGTGCCTGGAGTGTACAAGGAGTATCTCCCTACGAGCAGTACTTC
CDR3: CAWSVQGVSPYEQYF

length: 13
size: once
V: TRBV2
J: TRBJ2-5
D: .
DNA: TGTGCCAGCAGTGTGGAACGGAGGGAGACCCAGTACTTC
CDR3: CASSVERRETQYF

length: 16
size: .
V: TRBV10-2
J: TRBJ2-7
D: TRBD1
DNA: TGCGCCAGCAGTGAGTCCTTAAGGACAGGGGTTCGCGAGCAGTACTTC
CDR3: CASSESLRTGVREQYF

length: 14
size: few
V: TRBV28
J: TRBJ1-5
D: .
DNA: TGTGCCAGCAGTTCCGACAGTAGCAATCAGCCCCAGCATTTT
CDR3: CASSSDSSNQPQHF

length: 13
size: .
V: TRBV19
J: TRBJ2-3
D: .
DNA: TGTGCCATCCGTGGCTCTAGCACAGATACGCTGTATTTT
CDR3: CAIRGSSTDTLYF

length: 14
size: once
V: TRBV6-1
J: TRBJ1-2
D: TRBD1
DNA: TGTGCCAGCAGCATTCCGACAGGGGACTATGGCTACACCTTC
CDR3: CASSIPTGDYGYTF

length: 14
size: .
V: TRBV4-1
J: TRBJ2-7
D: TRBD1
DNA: TGCGCCAGCAGCCAACCGGGACAGGGAAAAGAGCAGTACTTC
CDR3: CASSQPGQGKEQYF

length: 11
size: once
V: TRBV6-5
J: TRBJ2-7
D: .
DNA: TGTGCCAGCAAAGGGGTTGGAGAGCAGTACTTC
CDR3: CASKGVGEQYF

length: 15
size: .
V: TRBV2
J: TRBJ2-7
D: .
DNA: TGTGCCAGCTGGCGTGGGACTTCGGCCGGCCACGAGCAGTACTTC
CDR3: CASWRGTSAGHEQYF

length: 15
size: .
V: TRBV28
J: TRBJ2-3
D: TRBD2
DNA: TGTGCCAGCAGTTCGGAGGGAGGGCCAACAGATACGCAGTATTTT
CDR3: CASSSEGGPTDTQYF

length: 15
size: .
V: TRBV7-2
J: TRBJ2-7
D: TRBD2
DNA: TGTGCCAGCAGCCCCCTAGCGGTGATCTCCTACGAGCAGTACTTC
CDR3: CASSPLAVISYEQYF

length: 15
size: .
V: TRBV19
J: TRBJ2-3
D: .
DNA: TGTGCCAGTAAGCTAGCAGGAATGGGTATGGATACGCAGTATTTT
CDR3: CASKLAGMGMDTQYF

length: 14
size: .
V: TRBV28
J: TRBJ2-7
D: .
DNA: TGTGCCAGCCGTCAGGGCGGGTCTTCCTACGAGCAGTACTTC
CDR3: CASRQGGSSYEQYF

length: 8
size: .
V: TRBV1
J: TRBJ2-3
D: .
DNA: TGCACCCCATTCAGGCAGTATTTT
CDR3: CTPFRQYF

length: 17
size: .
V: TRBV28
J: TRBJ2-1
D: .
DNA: TGTGCCAGCAGTTTACCTTCAGACAGGACAGCTGGGGGTGAGCAGTTCTTC
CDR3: CASSLPSDRTAGGEQFF

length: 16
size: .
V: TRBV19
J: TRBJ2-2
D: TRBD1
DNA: TGTGCCAGTAGACCCGGGACAGGGGCAGGCACCGGGGAGCTGTTTTTT
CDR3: CASRPGTGAGTGELFF